This T cell receptor (beta chain) was identified in a study of blood T cell repertoires in COVID-19. In the study overall: Donors in Cohort 3 counted as recovered after two negative PCRs, clearance, or symptom resolution.

Germline V gene sequence: CDR1 MDHEN, CDR2 SYDVKM. The germline V and J ends were trimmed by 6 bases and 4 bases, with 15 bases remaining between them. The CDR3 loop spans 15 amino acids. TCRdb's copy holds only in-frame clones and misses some; the assay was immunoSEQ multiplex PCR. The table records fewer than 350,000 clones, 70% to 90% of them present only once. This sequence was found in a woman aged 55-70 years in a cohort exposed to, infected with or recovered from COVID-19 (not recorded which). V is TRBV28 and J is TRBJ1-4; D is unresolved. Input material: PBMCs or T cells enriched from blood (not recorded which). The CDR3 nucleotides are TGTGCCAGCAGCTCCGACCAAGGACTTAATGAAAAACTGTTTTTT. The encoded protein is CASSSDQGLNEKLFF. The variable domain in full, with the rest retrieved from reference TRBV28 and TRBJ1-4, is DVKVTQSSRYLVKRTGEKVFLECVQDMDHENMFWYRQDPGLGLRLIYFSYDVKMKEKGDIPEGYSVSREKKERFSLILESASTNQTSMYLCASSSDQGLNEKLFFGSGTQLSVL.